This TCR beta chain originates from a study of radiation and T cells in renal cell carcinoma. Measured with immunoSEQ multiplex PCR; TCRdb has only the in-frame clones, and not every one. The sample has some 150,000 clones; 75% to 90% are singletons. CDR1 is SEHNR and CDR2 is FQNEAQ in the germline V gene (reference sequence). V dropped 2 bases and J dropped 2 bases, with 3 bases sitting between them. The CDR3 is 12 residues long. Time point defined: blood 4 weeks post-SBRT, at nephrectomy. Described treatment: 15 Gy SBRT to primary tumor, nephrectomy 4 weeks later. Serial blood draws occurred at baseline and 2 and 4 weeks post-SBRT.

The clonotype comes from a woman between 45 and 65 years old with renal cell carcinoma. The J gene is TRBJ1-2, the V gene TRBV7-9; D unclear. Sample: blood, taken from a patient whose treatment included radiotherapy and nephrectomy. CDR3 loop: CASSLSNYGYTF. In nucleotides, the CDR3 is TGTGCCAGCAGCTTATCAAACTATGGCTACACCTTC.